This paragraph covers one TCR beta chain sequence. The data were obtained in a study of T-cell memory formation after mild COVID-19. 5'RACE, which relied on constant-segment primers, yielded TCR alpha and TCR beta cDNA libraries carrying sample barcodes and UMIs. Each CDR3 protein gets one entry after TCRdb re-called the 5' RACE reads with MiXCR. The sample carries more than 75,000 distinct CDR3 sequences, approximately 15% recorded once. The CDR3 has 18 residues. In germline, CDR1 is SGHRS, CDR2 YFSETQ. J gave up 1 base and V 4 bases, and 14 bases lay outside the gene matches. The TCR comes from an adult woman who had mild COVID-19 (a few samples of this study predate the infection). Cell type and time point are not known. V is TRBV5-1 and J is TRBJ2-7; TRBD1 matches 10 bases. Sequences were obtained from PBMCs or a T cell subset sorted from them (not recorded which). CDR3 loop: CASSLRDRGHSFSYEQYF. Here the CDR3 DNA reads TGCGCCAGCAGCCTACGGGACAGGGGACATTCCTTTTCCTACGAGCAGTACTTC.